The following is a T cell receptor beta chain sequence with its context. As the template, RNA transcripts were used to amplify TCR beta CDR3 regions. The workflow started with a first-round RT-PCR run with HTBI primers and then moved on to a second-round multiplex PCR. TCRdb independently ran MiXCR on the multiplex PCR reads; one entry per CDR3 protein. The table has 600,000 to 950,000 distinct CDR3 sequences, 35% to 50% seen once. The sample originates from a study of Graves' ophthalmopathy and Graves' hyperthyroidism. Study in general: At the time of initial diagnosis and before any treatment, peripheral blood was collected.

Donors with ophthalmopathy: moderate-to-severe activity, CAS ≥3, NOSPECS ≥4, duration under 3 months. Patients were excluded if they had other autoimmune diseases or uncontrolled infections, and likewise if pregnancy or lactation applied. Clinical symptoms, serum thyroxine, TRAb, thyroid ultrasound and orbital computed tomography determined diagnosis. The ends were cut back, 5 bases at V and 1 base at J, with 9 bases in the middle. Germline CDR1 and CDR2: SEHNR and FQNEAQ (reference sequence). The CDR3 loop spans 14 amino acids. This clonotype originated in an adult man with Graves' ophthalmopathy. The rearrangement links TRBV7-9 to TRBJ1-5, with no clear D. What was sequenced was peripheral blood. DNA of the CDR3: TGTGCCAGCAGCCCAGAGGACAGCAATCAGCCCCAGCATTTT. Residues: CASSPEDSNQPQHF.